The rows below give T cell receptor beta chains drawn from one sample of a study of cytomegalovirus exposure and HLA in healthy donors. Using immunoSEQ multiplex PCR, the repertoire was profiled, and TCRdb retains in-frame clones only, with some absent. The sample records about 140,000 clones, about 10% being singletons. Sequenced sample: PBMCs. These receptors were collected from a middle-aged woman in good health and CMV-seropositive. Each CDR3 is given with its conserved first and last residue. The D gene is left open where the match is weak. Only part of the rows carry a size: once, few, many, or a class if the clone is expanded.

TRBV5-4	TRBJ1-4	TRBD1	.	TGTGCCAGCAGTCCGGACAGGGGTGGGTTTGGAAAACTGTTTTTT	CASSPDRGGFGKLFF
TRBV6-5	TRBJ1-4	TRBD1	few	TGTGCCAGCCGAGCGACAGGGGCGGGTAATGAAAAACTGTTTTTT	CASRATGAGNEKLFF
TRBV7-9	TRBJ2-5	.	.	TGTGCCAGCAGCTTAGGGCTCCTGTACCAAGAGACCCAGTACTTC	CASSLGLLYQETQYF
TRBV5-6	TRBJ2-7	TRBD2	.	TGTGCCAGCAGCTTGGCAGCGGGGGGACCGAACTACGAGCAGTACTTC	CASSLAAGGPNYEQYF
TRBV4-1	TRBJ1-5	.	.	TGCGCCAGCAGCCTTTCACGAGGACAGCCCCAGCATTTT	CASSLSRGQPQHF
TRBV5-1	TRBJ2-1	.	few	TGCGCCAGCAGTACTTTGGGGGGGCCCTATGATGAGCAGTTCTTC	CASSTLGGPYDEQFF
TRBV6-1	TRBJ2-2	.	few	TGTGCCAGCAGTCCTCTGGGCTTTGGCTCCGGGGAGCTGTTTTTT	CASSPLGFGSGELFF
TRBV7-8	TRBJ1-4	.	.	TGTGCCAGCAGCTTATCCCCCACTCTAGGAGGGGAAAAACTGTTTTTT	CASSLSPTLGGEKLFF
TRBV7-2	TRBJ1-1	TRBD1	few	TGTGCCAGCTCACTCACAGGGGCATACACTGAAGCTTTCTTT	CASSLTGAYTEAFF
TRBV5-1	TRBJ2-1	TRBD2	few	TGCGCCAGCAGCTACGGGACGGGGGGGCTCAATGAGCAGTTCTTC	CASSYGTGGLNEQFF
TRBV7-9	TRBJ2-1	TRBD1	few	TGTGCCAGCAGCCCTCGACAGGGGGGGTCCAATGAGCAGTTCTTC	CASSPRQGGSNEQFF
TRBV9	TRBJ2-5	.	few	TGTGCCAGCAGCCAGGGGGGCGGTCAAGAGACCCAGTACTTC	CASSQGGGQETQYF
TRBV5-1	TRBJ2-5	TRBD2	.	TGCGCCAGCAGCTGGGGACTAGCGGGGGAAGAGGAGACCCAGTACTTC	CASSWGLAGEEETQYF
TRBV7-9	TRBJ1-6	.	.	TGTGCCAGCAGCCCCGGTCAGGGGCCCCCTTCACCCCTCCACTTT	CASSPGQGPPSPLHF
TRBV2	TRBJ1-2	.	.	TGTGCCAGCAGTGAGTGGGGCGTAGGTGGCTACACCTTC	CASSEWGVGGYTF
TRBV5-6	TRBJ2-5	.	few	TGTGCCAGCAGCGGGACTGGGGAGAGGCTATCGCTGGAGTACTTC	CASSGTGERLSLEYF
TRBV19	TRBJ1-5	TRBD1	.	TGTGCCAGTAATCCCGGGACAGGTAATCTACAGCCCCAGCATTTT	CASNPGTGNLQPQHF
TRBV7-6	TRBJ2-1	TRBD2	.	TGTGCCAGCAGCAAAGCCCCGGGACTAGTCTACAATGAGCAGTTCTTC	CASSKAPGLVYNEQFF
TRBV29-1	TRBJ1-1	.	.	TGCAGCGTCCAAATCCCGAATTACTCTGAAGCTTTCTTT	CSVQIPNYSEAFF
TRBV7-6	TRBJ2-7	TRBD1	.	TGTGCCAGCAGCTCGGACAGGGGGATCTACGAGCAGTACTTC	CASSSDRGIYEQYF
TRBV6-5	TRBJ2-5	TRBD2	.	TGTGCCAGCAGTTACGCCGGACTAGCGGGGGAAGAGACCCAGTACTTC	CASSYAGLAGEETQYF
TRBV4-3	TRBJ1-1	.	.	TGCGCCAGCAGACCCTCTGGAGTTTACACTGAAGCTTTCTTT	CASRPSGVYTEAFF
TRBV9	TRBJ1-2	TRBD1	few	TGTGCCAGCAGCATTGGACAGGGAAGTAACTATGGCTACACCTTC	CASSIGQGSNYGYTF
TRBV6-1	TRBJ1-2	.	.	TGTGCCAGCAGTGAAAGTAGGCCAGGGGCCGGCTATGGCTACACCTTC	CASSESRPGAGYGYTF
TRBV5-1	TRBJ1-4	.	.	TGCGCCAGCAGCTTGGCCCTACAGGGTCGGGAAAAACTGTTTTTT	CASSLALQGREKLFF
TRBV15	TRBJ2-1	TRBD2	.	TGTGCCACCAGCAGAGAGCCCCCGGGAGGTAGCGGGGCCTACAATGAGCAGTTCTTC	CATSREPPGGSGAYNEQFF
TRBV5-5	TRBJ1-2	.	.	TGTGCCAGCAGCTTGGGGGACACGTGGCTCTATGGCTACACCTTC	CASSLGDTWLYGYTF
TRBV11-2	TRBJ1-1	.	few	TGTGCCAGCAGCTCACAGGGCGAAGCTTTCTTT	CASSSQGEAFF
TRBV7-3	TRBJ1-6	.	.	TGTGCCAGCAGCTCTGGGCCCCGTGGATATAATTCACCCCTCCACTTT	CASSSGPRGYNSPLHF
TRBV7-3	TRBJ1-1	.	few	TGTGCCAGCAGCCCGAGCGGATCGAACACTGAAGCTTTCTTT	CASSPSGSNTEAFF
TRBV11-1	TRBJ2-1	TRBD1	few	TGTGCCAGCAGCTGGACAGGGGGCAATGAGCAGTTCTTC	CASSWTGGNEQFF
TRBV21-1	TRBJ1-2	.	few	TGTGCCAGCACCCCGAACAGGGCCACGCTAGGCTATGGCTACACCTTC	CASTPNRATLGYGYTF
TRBV19	TRBJ2-5	.	.	TGTGCCAGTAGTATGGGCAGGAAAGAGACCCAGTACTTC	CASSMGRKETQYF
TRBV7-2	TRBJ1-2	.	.	TGTGCCAGCAGCTTAGGTCGGTCCTATGGCTACACCTTC	CASSLGRSYGYTF
TRBV7-2	TRBJ1-3	TRBD1	.	TGTGCCAGCAGCACGGGACAGGGTAACACCATATATTTT	CASSTGQGNTIYF
TRBV5-1	TRBJ2-1	TRBD1	few	TGCGCCAGCAGGCCCCCCGGGACAGACTACAATGAGCAGTTCTTC	CASRPPGTDYNEQFF
TRBV19	TRBJ2-1	TRBD1	few	TGTGCCAGTAGTCCAGGGACAGGGGTCGGTGAGCAGTTCTTC	CASSPGTGVGEQFF
TRBV11-1	TRBJ1-6	TRBD1	.	TGTGCCAGCAGCTTCAGGGGGGAGAATTCACCCCTCCACTTT	CASSFRGENSPLHF
TRBV7-9	TRBJ2-3	.	.	TGTGCCAGCAGCTTAGCGCTCGGGTTCCGGCCCACAGATACGCAGTATTTT	CASSLALGFRPTDTQYF
TRBV25-1	TRBJ2-1	.	few	TGTGCCAGCAGTATCGGGAGCACGTCTCTTGGGGATGAGCAGTTCTTC	CASSIGSTSLGDEQFF
TRBV6-5	TRBJ1-5	TRBD1	few	TGTGCCAGCAGGCAAGGGACAGACAGGTTTCAGCCCCAGCATTTT	CASRQGTDRFQPQHF
TRBV5-1	TRBJ2-2	TRBD1	few	TGCGCCAGCAGCGAAGGGGGCTTCGGGGAGCTGTTTTTT	CASSEGGFGELFF
TRBV29-1	TRBJ2-3	.	.	TGCAGCGTTGAGGCTTCAGTACAAGCGACAGATACGCAGTATTTT	CSVEASVQATDTQYF
TRBV18	TRBJ2-2	.	.	TGTGCCAGCTCACCAGCGGGAACCGGGGAGCTGTTTTTT	CASSPAGTGELFF
TRBV6-5	TRBJ1-5	.	.	TGTGCCAGCAGTCCGGACAGAAATCAGCCCCAGCATTTT	CASSPDRNQPQHF
TRBV29-1	TRBJ2-5	.	.	TGCAGCGTTGGGGCGAGCCAAGAGACCCAGTACTTC	CSVGASQETQYF
TRBV2	TRBJ1-2	.	few	TGTGCCAGCACGGGCGGACTAAACTATGGCTACACCTTC	CASTGGLNYGYTF
TRBV6-5	TRBJ1-3	.	.	TGTGCCAGCAGGCCAAGGAGGATATCTGGAAACACCATATATTTT	CASRPRRISGNTIYF
TRBV2	TRBJ1-1	.	.	TGTGCCAGCACCTTAAAGGGGGGGGACACTGAAGCTTTCTTT	CASTLKGGDTEAFF
TRBV6-4	TRBJ1-2	TRBD1	few	TGTGCCAGCAGCCATACAGGGGGCGTTAACTATGGCTACACCTTC	CASSHTGGVNYGYTF
TRBV10-3	TRBJ1-3	.	few	TGTGCCATCAGTATTACAGGGAACGGTGGAAACACCATATATTTT	CAISITGNGGNTIYF
TRBV5-6	TRBJ1-2	.	few	TGTGCCACCCGACAACGGGGTGACCACTATGGCTACACCTTC	CATRQRGDHYGYTF
TRBV5-6	TRBJ2-2	TRBD1	.	TGTGCCAGCAGCTTAACCGGGACAGGGGGCTTGGTGGAGCTGTTTTTT	CASSLTGTGGLVELFF
TRBV10-2	TRBJ2-7	TRBD1	few	TGCGCCAGCAGTGAGACCAGGGGGCAGAGCGAGCAGTACTTC	CASSETRGQSEQYF
TRBV7-6	TRBJ2-2	.	few	TGTGCCAGCAGCTTAGTAGTGGGGGGGAACACCGGGGAGCTGTTTTTT	CASSLVVGGNTGELFF
TRBV5-1	TRBJ1-2	.	few	TGCGCCAGCAGCTTGGAGCTGGGCGTGAGTCAAGTGAGCTACACCTTC	CASSLELGVSQVSYTF
TRBV4-2	TRBJ2-5	.	few	TGTGCCAGCAGCCAGGGTACAGAGCAAGAGACCCAGTACTTC	CASSQGTEQETQYF
TRBV4-2	TRBJ2-2	TRBD1	few	TGTGCCAGCAGCCTAACATGGGACAGTGCCGCCGGGGAGCTGTTTTTT	CASSLTWDSAAGELFF
TRBV27	TRBJ1-5	TRBD1	.	TGTGCCAGCAGTTTGAACCGGGACAGTAATCAGCCCCAGCATTTT	CASSLNRDSNQPQHF
TRBV7-9	TRBJ2-5	.	.	TGTGCCAGCAGCTTTAAGACAGGTTACGAGACCCAGTACTTC	CASSFKTGYETQYF